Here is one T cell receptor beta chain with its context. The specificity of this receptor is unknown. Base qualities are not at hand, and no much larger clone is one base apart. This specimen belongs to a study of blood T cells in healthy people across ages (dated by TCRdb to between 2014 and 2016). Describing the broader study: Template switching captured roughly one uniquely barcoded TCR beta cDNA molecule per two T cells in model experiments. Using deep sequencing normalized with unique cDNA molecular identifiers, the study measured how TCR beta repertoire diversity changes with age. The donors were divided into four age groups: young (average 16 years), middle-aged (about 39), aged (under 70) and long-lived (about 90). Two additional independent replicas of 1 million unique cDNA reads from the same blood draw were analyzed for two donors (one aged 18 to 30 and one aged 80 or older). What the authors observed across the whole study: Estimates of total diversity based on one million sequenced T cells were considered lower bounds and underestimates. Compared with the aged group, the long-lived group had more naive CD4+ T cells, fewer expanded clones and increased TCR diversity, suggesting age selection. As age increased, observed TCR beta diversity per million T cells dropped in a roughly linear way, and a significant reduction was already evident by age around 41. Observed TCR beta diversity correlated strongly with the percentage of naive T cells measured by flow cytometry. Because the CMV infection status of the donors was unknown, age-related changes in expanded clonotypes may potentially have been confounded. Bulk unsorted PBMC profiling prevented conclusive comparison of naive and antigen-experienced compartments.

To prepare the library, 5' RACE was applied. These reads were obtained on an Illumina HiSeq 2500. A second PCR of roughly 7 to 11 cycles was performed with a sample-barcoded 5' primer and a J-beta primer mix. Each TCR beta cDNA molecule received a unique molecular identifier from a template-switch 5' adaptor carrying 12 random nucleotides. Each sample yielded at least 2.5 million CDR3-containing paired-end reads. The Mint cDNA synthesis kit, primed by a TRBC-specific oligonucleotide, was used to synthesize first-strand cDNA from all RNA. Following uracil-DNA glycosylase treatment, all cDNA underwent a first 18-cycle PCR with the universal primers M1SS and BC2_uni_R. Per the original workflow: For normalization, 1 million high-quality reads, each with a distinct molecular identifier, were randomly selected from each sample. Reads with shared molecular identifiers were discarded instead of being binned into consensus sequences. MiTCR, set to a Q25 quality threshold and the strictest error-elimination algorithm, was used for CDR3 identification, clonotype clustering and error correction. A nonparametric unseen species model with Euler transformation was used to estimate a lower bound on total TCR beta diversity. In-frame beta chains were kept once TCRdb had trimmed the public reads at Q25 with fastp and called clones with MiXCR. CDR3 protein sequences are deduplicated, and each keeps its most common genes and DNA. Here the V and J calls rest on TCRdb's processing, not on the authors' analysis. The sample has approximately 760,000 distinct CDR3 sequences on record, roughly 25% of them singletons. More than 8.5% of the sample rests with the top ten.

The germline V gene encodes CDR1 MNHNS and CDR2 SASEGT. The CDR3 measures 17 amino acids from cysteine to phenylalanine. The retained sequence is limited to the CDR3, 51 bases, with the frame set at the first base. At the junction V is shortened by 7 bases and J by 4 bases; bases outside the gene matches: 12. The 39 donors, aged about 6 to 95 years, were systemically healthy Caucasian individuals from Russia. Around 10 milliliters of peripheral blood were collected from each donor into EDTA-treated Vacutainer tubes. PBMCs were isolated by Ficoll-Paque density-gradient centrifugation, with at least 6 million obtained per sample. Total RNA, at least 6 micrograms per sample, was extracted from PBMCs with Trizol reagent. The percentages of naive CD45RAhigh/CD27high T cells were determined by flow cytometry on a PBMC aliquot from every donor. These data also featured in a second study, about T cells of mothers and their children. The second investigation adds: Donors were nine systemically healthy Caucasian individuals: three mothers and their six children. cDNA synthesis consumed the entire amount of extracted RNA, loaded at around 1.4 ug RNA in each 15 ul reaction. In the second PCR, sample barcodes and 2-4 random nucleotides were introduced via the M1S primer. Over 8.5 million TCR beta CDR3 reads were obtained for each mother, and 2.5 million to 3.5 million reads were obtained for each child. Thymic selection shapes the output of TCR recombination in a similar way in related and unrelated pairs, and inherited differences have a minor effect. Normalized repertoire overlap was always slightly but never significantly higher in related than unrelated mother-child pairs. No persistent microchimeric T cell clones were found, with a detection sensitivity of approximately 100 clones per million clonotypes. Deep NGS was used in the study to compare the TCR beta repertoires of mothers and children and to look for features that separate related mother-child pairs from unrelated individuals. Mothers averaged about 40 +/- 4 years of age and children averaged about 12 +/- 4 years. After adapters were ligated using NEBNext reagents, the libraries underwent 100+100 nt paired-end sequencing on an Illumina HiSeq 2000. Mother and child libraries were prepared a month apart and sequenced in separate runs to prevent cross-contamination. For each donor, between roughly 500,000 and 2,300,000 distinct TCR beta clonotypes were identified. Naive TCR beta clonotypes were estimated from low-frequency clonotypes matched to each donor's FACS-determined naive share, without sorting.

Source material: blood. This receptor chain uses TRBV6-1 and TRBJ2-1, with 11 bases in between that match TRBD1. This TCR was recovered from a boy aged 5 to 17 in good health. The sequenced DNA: TGTGCCAGCACTCCTTCCGGGACAGGGGGTGTTTACAATGAGCAGTTCTTC. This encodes CASTPSGTGGVYNEQFF.